Listed below are T cell receptor beta chains from one sample, sequenced in a study of blood T cell repertoires in COVID-19. Here immunoSEQ multiplex PCR was the method, and the copy in TCRdb shows in-frame clones only, minus some. The table has roughly 360,000 clones, 83% seen once. The material sequenced was PBMCs or T cells enriched from blood (not recorded which). Every receptor here comes from a woman aged 45 to 65 who had recovered from COVID-19. Each CDR3 is given with its conserved first and last residue. A D gene is named only where the DNA matches it firmly. Clone size is shown for a subset of rows, as once, few, many or a class of expanded clone.

V: TRBV6-2/TRBV6-3; D: .; J: TRBJ2-1; size: .; DNA: TGTGCCAGCAGTTACCCGACAGGGAGGCGTTTGAGCAATGAGCAGTTCTTC; CDR3: CASSYPTGRRLSNEQFF
V: TRBV27; D: .; J: TRBJ1-6; size: .; DNA: TGTGCCAGCAGTTCCAATCGGGGACCCCTCCACTTT; CDR3: CASSSNRGPLHF
V: TRBV6-5; D: TRBD1; J: TRBJ2-7; size: .; DNA: TGTGCCAGCGGGGACAGGTCGACCGTTTGGTTCGAGCAGTACTTC; CDR3: CASGDRSTVWFEQYF
V: TRBV21-1; D: .; J: TRBJ2-7; size: .; DNA: TGTGCCAGCAGCCCGCAACTGAGGCCTAGCGGGGGGTACGAGCAGTACTTC; CDR3: CASSPQLRPSGGYEQYF
V: TRBV2; D: TRBD1; J: TRBJ2-7; size: .; DNA: TGTGCCAGCGGAGGCCACAGGGGATCCTACGAGCAGTACTTC; CDR3: CASGGHRGSYEQYF
V: TRBV5-1; D: TRBD2; J: TRBJ2-3; size: once; DNA: TGCGCCAGCAGCTCCCTGGGAGGTAGCGGGGGCACAGATACGCAGTATTTT; CDR3: CASSSLGGSGGTDTQYF
V: TRBV7-9; D: .; J: TRBJ2-2; size: .; DNA: TGTGCCAGCAGCTTAAGTGGGGGGACCGGGGAGCTGTTTTTT; CDR3: CASSLSGGTGELFF
V: TRBV4-3; D: .; J: TRBJ1-5; size: .; DNA: TGCGCCAGCAGCCAAGATCTCTCCAGGGTTGATCAGCCCCAGCATTTT; CDR3: CASSQDLSRVDQPQHF
V: TRBV7-2; D: TRBD1; J: TRBJ1-2; size: .; DNA: TGTGCCAGCAGCTTAACAGGGGATGGTGGCTACACCTTC; CDR3: CASSLTGDGGYTF
V: TRBV7-9; D: TRBD1; J: TRBJ2-3; size: .; DNA: TGTGCCAGCAGCTCAAACTTTGGACAGGGAACTCGCACAGATACGCAGTATTTT; CDR3: CASSSNFGQGTRTDTQYF
V: TRBV30; D: .; J: TRBJ1-5; size: .; DNA: TGTGCCTGGAGTGTAACCTCGATGGGGGGGCAGACTAATCAGCCCCAGCATTTT; CDR3: CAWSVTSMGGQTNQPQHF
V: TRBV5-1; D: TRBD1; J: TRBJ1-1; size: .; DNA: TGCGCCAGCAGCTTGCCCGGGACAGGGAACACTGAAGCTTTCTTT; CDR3: CASSLPGTGNTEAFF
V: TRBV15; D: TRBD1; J: TRBJ2-7; size: .; DNA: TGTGCCACCAGCAGAGGGGACAGGGATTGGTACGAGCAGTACTTC; CDR3: CATSRGDRDWYEQYF
V: TRBV7-2; D: .; J: TRBJ2-1; size: few; DNA: TGTGCCAGCAGAGGACAGCCCTACAATGAGCAGTTCTTC; CDR3: CASRGQPYNEQFF
V: TRBV5-5; D: .; J: TRBJ2-7; size: .; DNA: TGTGCCAGCAGCCGACTCCGGGACTCTAACTACGAGCAGTACTTC; CDR3: CASSRLRDSNYEQYF
V: TRBV7-9; D: TRBD1; J: TRBJ1-2; size: .; DNA: TGTGCCAGCAGCCCCCGAGAGGCAGGGGGTAAAGGCTACACCTTC; CDR3: CASSPREAGGKGYTF
V: TRBV6-2/TRBV6-3; D: .; J: TRBJ1-2; size: few; DNA: TGTGCCAGCAGTTACCCCTATCGACAGAACTATGGCTACACCTTC; CDR3: CASSYPYRQNYGYTF
V: TRBV19; D: .; J: TRBJ2-1; size: few; DNA: TGTGCCAGTAGATCTGGAGGACGGACCTACAATGAGCAGTTCTTC; CDR3: CASRSGGRTYNEQFF
V: TRBV18; D: .; J: TRBJ1-6; size: .; DNA: TGTGCCAGCTCACCCATAGCAGTCAACTATAATTCACCCCTCCACTTT; CDR3: CASSPIAVNYNSPLHF
V: TRBV12-3/TRBV12-4; D: .; J: TRBJ2-2; size: once; DNA: TGTGCCAGCAGCAGGGACACCCAAGGGGAGCTGTTTTTT; CDR3: CASSRDTQGELFF
V: TRBV4-3; D: .; J: TRBJ2-7; size: .; DNA: TGCGCCAGCAGCCAAGGATCAGGTGGTCAGCAGTACTTC; CDR3: CASSQGSGGQQYF
V: TRBV5-4; D: TRBD1; J: TRBJ1-1; size: .; DNA: TGTGCCAGCAGCCTAGCCAACGACAGGGGGAACACTGAAGCTTTCTTT; CDR3: CASSLANDRGNTEAFF
V: TRBV6-5; D: .; J: TRBJ1-4; size: .; DNA: TGTGCCAGCAGTTACAAAGGGGTCGGGGAAAAACTGTTTTTT; CDR3: CASSYKGVGEKLFF
V: TRBV18; D: .; J: TRBJ2-7; size: once; DNA: TGTGCCAGCTCACCACAGACAGGAGCCCTCGCCTACGAGCAGTACTTC; CDR3: CASSPQTGALAYEQYF
V: TRBV18; D: .; J: TRBJ2-7; size: .; DNA: TGTGCCAGCTCACCACGTCAGGGGATGACCTACGAGCAGTACTTC; CDR3: CASSPRQGMTYEQYF
V: TRBV28; D: .; J: TRBJ1-6; size: once; DNA: TGTGCCAGCAGTTCAGGGGTAATTTATAATTCACCCCTCCACTTT; CDR3: CASSSGVIYNSPLHF
V: TRBV7-9; D: .; J: TRBJ1-2; size: .; DNA: TGTGCCAGCAGCTTAGGACAAGGCTCTAACTATGGCTACACCTTC; CDR3: CASSLGQGSNYGYTF
V: TRBV19; D: TRBD1; J: TRBJ2-1; size: .; DNA: TGTGCCAGTTTCCCCAAAGACCGCCCAAGATACCGGGACAGGAATGAGCAGTTCTTC; CDR3: CASFPKDRPRYRDRNEQFF
V: TRBV5-1; D: .; J: TRBJ1-3; size: .; DNA: TGCGCCAGCAGCTTGGCTTCGTGTAGTAGCTCTTCTGGAAACACCATATATTTT; CDR3: CASSLASCSSSSGNTIYF
V: TRBV20-1; D: TRBD1; J: TRBJ1-3; size: .; DNA: TGCAGTGCTAGAGCAGGGGGCCCCATATATTTT; CDR3: CSARAGGPIYF
V: TRBV6-5; D: .; J: TRBJ1-5; size: .; DNA: TGTGCCAGCAGGCCTAACTTCGGGAGAAATCAGCCCCAGCATTTT; CDR3: CASRPNFGRNQPQHF
V: TRBV7-2; D: .; J: TRBJ1-3; size: .; DNA: TGTGCCAGCAGCACTACTGCTGGAAACACCATATATTTT; CDR3: CASSTTAGNTIYF
V: TRBV12-3/TRBV12-4; D: TRBD1; J: TRBJ1-1; size: .; DNA: TGTGCCAGCAGCCTGACAGGGAGCACTGAAGCTTTCTTT; CDR3: CASSLTGSTEAFF
V: TRBV2; D: TRBD1; J: TRBJ1-1; size: .; DNA: TGTGCCAGCAGGGCTCCCTCGGACAGGGTTAGTGAAGCTTTCTTT; CDR3: CASRAPSDRVSEAFF
V: TRBV11-1; D: TRBD1; J: TRBJ2-2; size: .; DNA: TGTGCCAGCAGTGACAGGGCCACCGGGGAGCTGTTTTTT; CDR3: CASSDRATGELFF
V: TRBV19; D: TRBD1; J: TRBJ1-1; size: .; DNA: TGTGCCAGTAGTGCCAATACAGGGGGCCTTGAAGCTTTCTTT; CDR3: CASSANTGGLEAFF
V: TRBV29-1; D: .; J: TRBJ1-2; size: .; DNA: TGCAGCGTAGCCACCCGGGGGGACTATGGCTACACCTTC; CDR3: CSVATRGDYGYTF
V: TRBV10-3; D: TRBD2; J: TRBJ2-3; size: few; DNA: TGTGCCATCAGGGCCCTTAGCGGGACCCGGGATACGCAGTATTTT; CDR3: CAIRALSGTRDTQYF
V: TRBV10-3; D: TRBD2; J: TRBJ2-5; size: once; DNA: TGTGCCATCAGCCCAACTAGCGGTGTAAAAGAGACCCAGTACTTC; CDR3: CAISPTSGVKETQYF
V: TRBV5-1; D: .; J: TRBJ1-1; size: .; DNA: TGCGCCAGCAGCTTGGCCGGGACACCCAACACTGAAGCTTTCTTT; CDR3: CASSLAGTPNTEAFF
V: TRBV10-3; D: .; J: TRBJ2-1; size: .; DNA: TGTGCCAGCTTGGACAAGCACAATGAGCAGTTCTTC; CDR3: CASLDKHNEQFF
V: TRBV7-9; D: TRBD1; J: TRBJ2-2; size: .; DNA: TGTGCCAGCAGCTTATGGGGACAGGGGAGTGTCGGGGAGCTGTTTTTT; CDR3: CASSLWGQGSVGELFF
V: TRBV2; D: TRBD2; J: TRBJ2-1; size: .; DNA: TGTGCCAGCAGTGGGGCGGGGGGGCTCGTCAATGAGCAGTTCTTC; CDR3: CASSGAGGLVNEQFF
V: TRBV6-5; D: .; J: TRBJ1-6; size: .; DNA: TGTGCCAGCAGTTACGTGACAGTCAATTCACCCCTCCACTTT; CDR3: CASSYVTVNSPLHF
V: TRBV5-1; D: .; J: TRBJ2-2; size: .; DNA: TGCGCCAGCAGCTTCCCCGGGACAACGAACACCGGGGAGCTGTTTTTT; CDR3: CASSFPGTTNTGELFF
V: TRBV9; D: TRBD2; J: TRBJ2-2; size: .; DNA: TGTGCCAGCAGCCTTAGACTACTAGCGGGGCCCACCGGGGAGCTGTTTTTT; CDR3: CASSLRLLAGPTGELFF
V: TRBV25-1; D: .; J: TRBJ1-5; size: .; DNA: TGTGCCAGCGGGCAGAGAACTAGCAATCAGCCCCAGCATTTT; CDR3: CASGQRTSNQPQHF
V: TRBV24-1; D: .; J: TRBJ2-2; size: .; DNA: TGTGCCACCAGTGATCCAGGGTACACCGGGGAGCTGTTTTTT; CDR3: CATSDPGYTGELFF
V: TRBV27; D: .; J: TRBJ2-5; size: once; DNA: TGTGCCAGCAGCTCCCAAGAGACCCAGTACTTC; CDR3: CASSSQETQYF
V: TRBV12-3/TRBV12-4; D: TRBD1; J: TRBJ1-1; size: .; DNA: TGTGCCAGCAGTACAGGGGGGCGGACTGAAGCTTTCTTT; CDR3: CASSTGGRTEAFF
V: TRBV5-4; D: .; J: TRBJ1-2; size: .; DNA: TGTGCCAGCAGCCCCCGGTGGGCCCTCAACTATGGCTACACCTTC; CDR3: CASSPRWALNYGYTF
V: TRBV2; D: TRBD1; J: TRBJ1-4; size: .; DNA: TGTGCCAGCGTCCGGACAGGGCAAGAAAAACTGTTTTTT; CDR3: CASVRTGQEKLFF
V: TRBV7-3; D: .; J: TRBJ1-2; size: .; DNA: TGTGCCAGCAGCGAGGACAGATGGGTCTATGGCTACACCTTC; CDR3: CASSEDRWVYGYTF